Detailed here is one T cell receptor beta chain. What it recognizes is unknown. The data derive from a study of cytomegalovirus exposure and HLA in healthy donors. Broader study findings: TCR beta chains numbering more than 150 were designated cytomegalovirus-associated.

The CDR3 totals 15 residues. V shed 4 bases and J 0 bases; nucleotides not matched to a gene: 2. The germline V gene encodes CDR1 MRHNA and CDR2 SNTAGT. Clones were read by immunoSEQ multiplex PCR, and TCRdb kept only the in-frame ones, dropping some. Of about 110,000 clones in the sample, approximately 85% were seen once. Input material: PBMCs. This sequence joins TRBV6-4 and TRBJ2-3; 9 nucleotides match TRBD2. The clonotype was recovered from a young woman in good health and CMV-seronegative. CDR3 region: CASSVSGGSTDTQYF. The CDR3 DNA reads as TGTGCCAGCAGTGTTAGCGGGGGAAGCACAGATACGCAGTATTTT.